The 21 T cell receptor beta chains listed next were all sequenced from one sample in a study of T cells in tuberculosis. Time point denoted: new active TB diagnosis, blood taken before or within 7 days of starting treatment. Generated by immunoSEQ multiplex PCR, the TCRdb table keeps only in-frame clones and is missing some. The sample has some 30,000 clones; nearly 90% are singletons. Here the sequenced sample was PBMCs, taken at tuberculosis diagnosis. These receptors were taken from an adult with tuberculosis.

The CDR3 region is CASSQAGLGTDTQYF. The CDR3 bases are TGCGCCAGCAGCCAAGCGGGACTAGGCACAGATACGCAGTATTTT. The rearrangement joins TRBV4-1 to TRBJ2-3; 8 nucleotides line up with TRBD2. Germline V CDR1 and CDR2: MGHRA, YSYEKL. CDR3 length: 15 amino acids. V lost 1 base and J lost 1; bases outside the gene matches: 1.

The CDR3: CASLGVWTGPQHF. The CDR3 DNA reads TGTGCCTCTCTCGGGGTTTGGACAGGACCCCAGCATTTT. This chain links TRBV2 with TRBJ1-5, with 7 positions matching TRBD1. This CDR3 spans 13 amino acids. Trimming took 11 bases from V and 10 from J; bases not matched to a gene: 14. Looked up from germline, CDR1 is SNHLY and CDR2 is FYNNEI.

CDR3 region: CASSPRWDTSQRQPQHF. In nucleotides, the CDR3 is TGTGCCAGCAGCCCACGGTGGGACACAAGCCAAAGACAGCCCCAGCATTTT. The V and J genes are TRBV7-8 and TRBJ1-5; a possible D gene is TRBD1 (6 bases). Germline CDR1 is SGHVS and CDR2 is FQNEAQ. This CDR3 region has 17 residues. V dropped 5 bases and J dropped 7 bases, with 24 bases sitting between them.

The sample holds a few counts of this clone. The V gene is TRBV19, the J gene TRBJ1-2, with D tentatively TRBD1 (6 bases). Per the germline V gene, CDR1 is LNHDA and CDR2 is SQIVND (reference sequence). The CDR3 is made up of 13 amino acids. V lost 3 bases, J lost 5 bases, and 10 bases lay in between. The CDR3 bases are TGTGCCAGTAGTATGGTCAGGGGTTATGGCTACACCTTC. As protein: CASSMVRGYGYTF.

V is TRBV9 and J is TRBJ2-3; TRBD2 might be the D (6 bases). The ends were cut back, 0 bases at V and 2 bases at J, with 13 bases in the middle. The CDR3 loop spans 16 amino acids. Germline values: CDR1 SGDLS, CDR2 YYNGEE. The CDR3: CASSVDMGGNTDTQYF. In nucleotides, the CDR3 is TGTGCCAGCAGCGTAGATATGGGCGGGAACACAGATACGCAGTATTTT.

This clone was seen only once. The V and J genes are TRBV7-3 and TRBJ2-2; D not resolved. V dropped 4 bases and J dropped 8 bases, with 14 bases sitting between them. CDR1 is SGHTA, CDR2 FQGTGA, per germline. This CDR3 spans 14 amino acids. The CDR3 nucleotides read TGTGCCAGCAGCTCAAATGCCCCCCTAGGGGAGCTGTTTTTT. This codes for CASSSNAPLGELFF.

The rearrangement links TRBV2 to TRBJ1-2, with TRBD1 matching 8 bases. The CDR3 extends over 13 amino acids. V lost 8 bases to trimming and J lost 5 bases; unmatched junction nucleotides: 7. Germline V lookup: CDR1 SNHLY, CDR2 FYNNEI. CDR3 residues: CASALTGEYGYTF. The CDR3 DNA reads TGTGCCAGCGCTCTGACAGGGGAGTATGGCTACACCTTC.

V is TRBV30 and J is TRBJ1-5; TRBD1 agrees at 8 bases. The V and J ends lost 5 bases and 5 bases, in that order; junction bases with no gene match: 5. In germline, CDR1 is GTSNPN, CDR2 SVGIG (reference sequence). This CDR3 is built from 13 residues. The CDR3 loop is CAWGQGGDQPQHF. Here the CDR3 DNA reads TGTGCCTGGGGACAGGGAGGTGATCAGCCCCAGCATTTT.

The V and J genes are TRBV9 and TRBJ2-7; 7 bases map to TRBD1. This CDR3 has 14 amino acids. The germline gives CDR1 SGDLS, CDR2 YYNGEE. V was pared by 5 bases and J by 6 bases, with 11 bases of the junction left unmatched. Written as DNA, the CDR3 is TGTGCCAGCAGTGTTACCGGGACAGAGTCCGAGCAGTACTTC. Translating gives CASSVTGTESEQYF.

DNA for the CDR3: TGCAGCGCCTCGGGACAGAATGAGGGGACCCAGTACTTC. Residues: CSASGQNEGTQYF. This sequence joins TRBV29-1 and TRBJ2-5, with 7 bases identical to TRBD1. The ends lost 7 bases at V and 7 bases at J; junction bases unmatched: 12. Germline-derived CDR1 and CDR2 are SQVTM and ANQGSEA. This CDR3 contains 13 residues.

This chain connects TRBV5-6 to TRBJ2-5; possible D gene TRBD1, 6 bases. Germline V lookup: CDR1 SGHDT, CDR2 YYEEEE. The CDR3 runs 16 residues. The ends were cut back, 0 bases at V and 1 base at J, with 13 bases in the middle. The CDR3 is CASSLGYGQSQETQYF. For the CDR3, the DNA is TGTGCCAGCAGCTTGGGGTACGGACAGTCCCAAGAGACCCAGTACTTC.

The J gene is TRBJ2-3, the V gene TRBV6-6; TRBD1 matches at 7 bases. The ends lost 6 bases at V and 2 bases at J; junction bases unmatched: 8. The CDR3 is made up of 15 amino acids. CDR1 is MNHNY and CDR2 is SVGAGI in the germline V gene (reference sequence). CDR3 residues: CASSPRDRYTDTQYF. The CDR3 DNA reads TGTGCCAGCAGCCCGAGGGACAGATACACAGATACGCAGTATTTT.

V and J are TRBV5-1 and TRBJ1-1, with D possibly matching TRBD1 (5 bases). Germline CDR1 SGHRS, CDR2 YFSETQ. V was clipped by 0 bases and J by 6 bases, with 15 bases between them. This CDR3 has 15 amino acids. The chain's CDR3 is CASSLAGAGGAEAFF. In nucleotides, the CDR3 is TGCGCCAGCAGCTTGGCCGGGGCAGGAGGGGCTGAAGCTTTCTTT.

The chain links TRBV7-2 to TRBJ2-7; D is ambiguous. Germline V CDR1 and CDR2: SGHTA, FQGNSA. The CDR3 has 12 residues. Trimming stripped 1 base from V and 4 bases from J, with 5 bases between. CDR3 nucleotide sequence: TGTGCCAGCAGCTTAGGCGCTTACGAGCAGTACTTC. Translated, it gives CASSLGAYEQYF.

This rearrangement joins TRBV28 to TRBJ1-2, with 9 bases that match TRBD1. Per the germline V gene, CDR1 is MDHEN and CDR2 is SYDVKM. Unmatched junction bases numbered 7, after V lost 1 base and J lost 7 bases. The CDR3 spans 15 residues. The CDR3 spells CASSLSDRGGGGYTF. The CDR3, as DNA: TGTGCCAGCAGTTTATCGGACAGGGGAGGCGGTGGCTACACCTTC.

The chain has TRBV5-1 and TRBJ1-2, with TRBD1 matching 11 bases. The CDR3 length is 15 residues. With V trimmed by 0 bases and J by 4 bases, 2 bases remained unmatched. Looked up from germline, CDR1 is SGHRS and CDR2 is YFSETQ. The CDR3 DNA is TGCGCCAGCAGCTTGGAGGGACAGGGGGTCTATGGCTACACCTTC. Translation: CASSLEGQGVYGYTF.

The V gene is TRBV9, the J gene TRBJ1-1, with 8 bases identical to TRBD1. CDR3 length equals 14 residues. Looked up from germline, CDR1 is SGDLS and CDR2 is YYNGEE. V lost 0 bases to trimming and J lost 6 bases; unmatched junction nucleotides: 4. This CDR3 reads CASSVEGQGSEAFF. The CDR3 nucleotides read TGTGCCAGCAGCGTAGAAGGACAGGGCTCTGAAGCTTTCTTT.

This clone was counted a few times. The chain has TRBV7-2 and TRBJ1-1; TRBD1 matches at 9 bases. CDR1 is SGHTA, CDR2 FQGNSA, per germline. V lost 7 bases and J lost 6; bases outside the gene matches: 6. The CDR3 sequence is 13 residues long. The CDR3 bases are TGTGCCAGCAACCGGGACAGGGATTCTGAAGCTTTCTTT. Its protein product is CASNRDRDSEAFF.

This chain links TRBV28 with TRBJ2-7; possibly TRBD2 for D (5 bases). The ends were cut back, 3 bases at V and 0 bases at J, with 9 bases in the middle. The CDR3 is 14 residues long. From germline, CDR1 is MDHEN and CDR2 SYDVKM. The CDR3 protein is CASSLEENSYEQYF. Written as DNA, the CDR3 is TGTGCCAGCAGTTTGGAGGAGAACTCCTACGAGCAGTACTTC.

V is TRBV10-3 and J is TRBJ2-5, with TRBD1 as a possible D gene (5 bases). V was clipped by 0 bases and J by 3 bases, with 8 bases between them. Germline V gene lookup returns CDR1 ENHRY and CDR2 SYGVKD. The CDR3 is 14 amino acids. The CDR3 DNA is TGTGCCATCAGTGAGTCGGGGCAGGAAGAGACCCAGTACTTC. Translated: CAISESGQEETQYF.

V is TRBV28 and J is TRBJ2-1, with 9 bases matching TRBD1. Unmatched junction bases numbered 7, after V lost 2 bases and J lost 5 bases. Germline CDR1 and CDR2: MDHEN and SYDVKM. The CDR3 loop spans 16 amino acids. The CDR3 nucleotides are TGTGCCAGCAGTTTACTAGACAGGGGGTCAAACAATGAGCAGTTCTTC. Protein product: CASSLLDRGSNNEQFF.